This T cell receptor beta chain was sequenced in a study of T-cell reconstitution after alpha-beta-depleted transplantation in children. The CDR3 sequence is 13 residues long. CDR1 and CDR2 from the germline V gene are SEHNR and FQNEAQ (reference sequence). Preparing the TCRbeta library involved the use of unique molecular identifiers. TCRdb passed the PCR reads through MiXCR, listing each CDR3 protein once. The sample lists 700,000 to 950,000 distinct CDR3 sequences, 16% occurring once. This clonotype was counted a few times. One junction end does not reproduce the germline sequence, and a read error may be involved.

The input for sequencing was PBMCs, mostly from graft donor cells, taken 360 days after TCRalphabeta/CD19-depleted stem cell transplant. The chain links TRBV7-9 to TRBJ1-2; D unresolved. The sequence was obtained from a male patient younger than 18 who had a stem cell transplant for acute lymphoblastic leukemia, so the T cells may come from the graft donor. The chain's CDR3 is CASSLGYEIGYTF. As DNA, the CDR3 is TGTGCCAGCAGCTTAGGGTATGAGATCGGCTACACCTTT.